This passage covers 6 T cell receptor beta chains from one sample sequenced in a study of T cell responses to AZD1222 COVID-19 vaccine. The data were produced by immunoSEQ multiplex PCR, yet TCRdb's version contains in-frame clones alone and is incomplete. Of about 140,000 clones in the sample, roughly 85% were seen once. The material sequenced was peripheral blood, taken on day 0 of AZD1222 vaccination. The receptors here all came from an adult in good health.

As to this clone: This specimen includes other DNA sequences encoding the same CDR3. The rearrangement links TRBV3-1 (or the pseudogene TRBV3-2) to TRBJ1-2; D remains unclear. V gave up 0 bases and J gave up 7 bases, with 6 bases separating them. The CDR3 sequence is 12 residues long. From germline, CDR1 is LGHDT and CDR2 YNNKEL (reference sequence). This chain's CDR3 is CASSQERGGYTF. CDR3 DNA sequence: TGTGCCAGCAGCCAAGAAAGAGGTGGCTACACCTTC.

This chain joins TRBV7-9 and TRBJ1-2; 7 nucleotides align to TRBD1. V dropped 5 bases and J dropped 4; count of bases not matched to a gene: 1. This CDR3 has 12 residues. From germline, CDR1 is SEHNR and CDR2 FQNEAQ (reference sequence). This CDR3 reads CASSRDSYGYTF. The CDR3 DNA is TGTGCCAGCAGCCGGGACAGCTATGGCTACACCTTC.

The V call is TRBV9, the J call TRBJ2-1; D uncertain. Trimming left V 0 bases short and J 6 bases short, with 7 bases between. CDR1 SGDLS and CDR2 YYNGEE come from the germline V gene. This CDR3 is built from 13 residues. Here the CDR3 reads CASSVVSTNEQFF. CDR3 DNA sequence: TGTGCCAGCAGCGTAGTTAGTACCAATGAGCAGTTCTTC. Variable domain in full (rest from reference TRBV9 and TRBJ2-1): DSGVTQTPKHLITATGQRVTLRCSPRSGDLSVYWYQQSLDQGLQFLIQYYNGEERAKGNILERFSAQQFPDLHSELNLSSLELGDSALYFCASSVVSTNEQFFGPGTRLTVL.

This clone has just one count. This chain joins TRBV28 and TRBJ2-2; TRBD1 matches at 9 bases. The germline V gene has CDR1 MDHEN and CDR2 SYDVKM. The CDR3 is 19 amino acids. Trimming at V came to 5 bases and at J to 8 bases, leaving 21 bases not matched to a gene. CDR3 amino acids: CASSPRWDRETFRAGELFF. The CDR3, as DNA: TGTGCCAGCAGTCCCCGTTGGGACAGGGAAACCTTTCGTGCGGGGGAGCTGTTTTTT.

The rearrangement links TRBV29-1 to TRBJ1-1; D perhaps matches TRBD1 (6 bases). Trimming stripped 8 bases from V and 3 bases from J, with 19 bases between. Germline V lookup: CDR1 SQVTM, CDR2 ANQGSEA. The length of the CDR3 is 14 residues. CDR3 coding DNA: TGCAGCTTCCGGGACACCCGAAAGGACACTGAAGCTTTCTTT. Its protein product is CSFRDTRKDTEAFF.

This chain uses TRBV12-3 or TRBV12-4 with TRBJ1-6; 7 nucleotides agree with TRBD1. This CDR3 is built from 13 residues. The V gene end was trimmed by 3 bases and the J gene end by 7 bases; junction bases not matched to a gene: 0. The CDR3 reads CASSLTGNSPLHF. In DNA, the CDR3 is TGTGCCAGCAGTTTGACAGGGAATTCACCCCTCCACTTT.